The clone carrying this T cell receptor (beta chain) was observed many times. Antigen: not known. The data stem from a study of T cell repertoires in cytomegalovirus infection. At the level of the study: Public TCR beta signatures were indicative of both CMV infection and a matching HLA type.

V lost 5 bases and J lost 6, with 16 bases in between. The CDR3 covers 15 residues. Germline-derived CDR1 and CDR2 are SGHTA and FQGTGA. TCRdb ran MiXCR on the reads and lists one entry per CDR3 protein. The sample lists more than 400,000 distinct CDR3 sequences; more than 20% were seen once. Points from the study as a whole: Cumulative frequency of public TCR beta families picked out carriers of CMV plus the relevant HLA. CMV-specific TCR beta clonotypes restricted by HLA-C dominated the ex vivo response.

Sequenced sample: PBMCs. This clonotype was sampled from a human donor in good health (CMV status not recorded). Some clones in this sample may be carry-over from other donors' samples. V gene TRBV7-3 combines with J gene TRBJ2-2, with unresolved D. The DNA for the CDR3 is TGTGCCAGCAGCCGCCAAAATCCTCGGGCCGGGGAGCTGTTTTTT. Translating gives CASSRQNPRAGELFF. Full variable domain (remainder filled in from reference TRBV7-3 and TRBJ2-2): GAGVSQTPSNKVTEKGKYVELRCDPISGHTALYWYRQSLGQGPEFLIYFQGTGAADDSGLPNDRFFAVRPEGSVSTLKIQRTERGDSAVYLCASSRQNPRAGELFFGEGSRLTVL.